The sequence of this T cell receptor (beta chain) was determined in a study of graft-versus-host responses after intestinal transplantation. The table came from immunoSEQ multiplex PCR; TCRdb's copy has only in-frame clones and leaves some out. The data hold some 13,000 clones, with about 33% observed a single time. This clone ranks as medium-sized. Per germline, CDR1 SNHLY and CDR2 FYNNEI. This CDR3 contains 13 residues. V was cut by 6 bases and J by 1 base, with 9 bases left in between. This sequence originates from a human patient who received an intestinal transplant. Source: alloreactive CD4+ T cells from a mixed lymphocyte reaction culture, taken before intestinal transplant. Subset in this sample: CFSE-low proliferating T cells sorted from roughly six-day pre-transplant mixed lymphocyte reaction (GvH or HvG direction). The chain couples TRBV2 to TRBJ1-2; tentative D call: TRBD1 (5 bases). CDR3 nucleotides: TGTGCCAGCAGCTCGGGACTTAACTATGGCTACACCTTC. Translated, it gives CASSSGLNYGYTF.